This T cell receptor (beta chain) was sequenced in a study of blood T cells in healthy people across ages. V gave up 0 bases and J gave up 8 bases; unmatched junction bases: 9. Looked up from germline, CDR1 is DFQATT and CDR2 is SNEGSKA (reference sequence). This CDR3 region has 15 residues. Next came a second PCR, run for about 7 to 11 cycles, which used a sample-barcoded 5' primer along with a J-beta primer mix. TCRdb re-derived calls from the 5' RACE reads in MiXCR, one entry per CDR3 protein. The sample consists of around 780,000 distinct CDR3 sequences, 20% to 30% of them appearing once. These same data were also listed under a study on T cells of mothers and their children.

The clonotype was recovered from a boy under 18 in good health. This sequence joins TRBV20-1 and TRBJ2-1, with TRBD2 matching 8 bases. Sequencing was done on a sample of blood. The CDR3 loop is CSARDIGRAVDEQFF. The CDR3 DNA is TGCAGTGCTAGAGATATCGGGAGGGCCGTCGATGAGCAGTTCTTC.